The T cell receptor beta chain described here comes from a study of T cells in Graves' hyperthyroidism and ophthalmopathy. Amplification of TCR beta CDR3 regions used RNA as the template. First-round RT-PCR targeting the TCR CDR3 was performed with the HTBI primer set. TCRdb itself ran the multiplex PCR reads through MiXCR, one entry per CDR3 protein. The repertoire consists of around 690,000 distinct CDR3 sequences, with roughly 17% occurring once and the leading ten covering about a sixth. Per germline, CDR1 MDHEN and CDR2 SYDVKM. V shed 7 bases and J shed 0 bases, with 12 bases lying between them. This CDR3 region has 15 residues.

The sequence derives from a man in his forties or fifties with Graves' hyperthyroidism. Specimen: blood. The chain links TRBV28 to TRBJ1-4; D gene unclear. The CDR3 coding sequence is TGTGCCAGCACCACCCCATCAGCAACTAATGAAAAACTGTTTTTT. It codes for CASTTPSATNEKLFF.